These T cell receptor beta chains were read from a single sample in a study of control samples from healthy donors and cancer patients. TCRdb's table, derived via immunoSEQ multiplex PCR, lists solely in-frame clones and lacks some. Here the sample spans 160,000 or so clones, roughly 94% being singletons. Sequencing was carried out using blood. Receptors originate from a woman in her thirties or forties in good health. Both conserved end residues are part of each CDR3. A D gene is named only where the DNA matches it firmly. Where a row states a size, it is once, few, many or the class of an expanded clone; other rows omit it.

j_call clone_size d_call v_call cdr3_nt cdr3_aa
TRBJ1-1 once . TRBV6-4 TGTGCCAGCAGTGGACAGATGAACACTGAAGCTTTCTTT CASSGQMNTEAFF
TRBJ1-4 . . TRBV29-1 TGCAGCGTGAACTCAGGCACCACTAATGAAAAACTGTTTTTT CSVNSGTTNEKLFF
TRBJ1-1 . . TRBV13 TGTGCCAGCACCCTCCCCCGGGGGGGAGCTTTCTTT CASTLPRGGAFF
TRBJ1-1 . . TRBV19 TGTGCCAGTAGTATAGTCCATGATGATGAGGAGAACACTGAAGCTTTCTTT CASSIVHDDEENTEAFF
TRBJ1-3 . . TRBV6-5 TGTGCCAGCAGACTTGGAGCCTTCTCTGGAAACACCATATATTTT CASRLGAFSGNTIYF
TRBJ1-1 . TRBD1 TRBV7-9 TGTGCCAGCAGAACCCGGGACAGATTGAACACTGAAGCTTTCTTT CASRTRDRLNTEAFF
TRBJ2-2 . . TRBV5-1 TGCGCCAGCAGCTTGGTAGGGGGAACCTCAAACACCGGGGAGCTGTTTTTT CASSLVGGTSNTGELFF
TRBJ2-2 . . TRBV7-2 TGTGCCAGCAGCTTATGGGGCACCGGGGAGCTGTTTTTT CASSLWGTGELFF
TRBJ1-3 . . TRBV5-1 TGCGCCAGCAGCTTGGGGCACAGGGTGAGAACCGAGGATAGGTCTGGAAACACCATATATTTT CASSLGHRVRTEDRSGNTIYF
TRBJ1-5 . . TRBV27 TGTGCCAGCAGTTTTGGGGGGGGCCAGCCCCAGCATTTT CASSFGGGQPQHF
TRBJ2-7 . . TRBV7-2 TGTGCCAGCAGCCCCGGCGGCTACGAGCAGTACTTC CASSPGGYEQYF
TRBJ2-1 . TRBD2 TRBV20-1 TGCAGTGCTAGTGGGCCGGGACTAGATATCTATGAGCAGTTCTTC CSASGPGLDIYEQFF
TRBJ2-2 . . TRBV19 TGTGCCAGTAGTATCAGGATGGCCGGGGAGCTGTTTTTT CASSIRMAGELFF
TRBJ1-1 . . TRBV5-1 TGCGCCAGCAGCTCCGCGGGACACGAGAACACTGAAGCTTTCTTT CASSSAGHENTEAFF
TRBJ1-1 . . TRBV9 TGTGCCAGCAGCGTAGCTTCGGGAAGCACTGAAGCTTTCTTT CASSVASGSTEAFF
TRBJ2-5 . TRBD2 TRBV7-2 TGTGCCAGCAGCGGGAAGGGACACATGACTAGCGGGGTCAGAGAGACCCAGTACTTC CASSGKGHMTSGVRETQYF
TRBJ2-3 once TRBD2 TRBV7-8 TGTGCCAGCAGCCTGTTAGCGGGAGGAGGCACAGATACGCAGTATTTT CASSLLAGGGTDTQYF
TRBJ2-7 . TRBD2 TRBV3-1/TRBV3-2 TGTGCCAGCAGCAAGTTTAGCGGGAGTGGGTTCGAGCAGTACTTC CASSKFSGSGFEQYF
TRBJ1-6 once . TRBV6-1 TGTGCCAGCAGTGAAGTCTCCGGGGTGGGGTGGGTTACGAATTCACCCCTCCACTTT CASSEVSGVGWVTNSPLHF